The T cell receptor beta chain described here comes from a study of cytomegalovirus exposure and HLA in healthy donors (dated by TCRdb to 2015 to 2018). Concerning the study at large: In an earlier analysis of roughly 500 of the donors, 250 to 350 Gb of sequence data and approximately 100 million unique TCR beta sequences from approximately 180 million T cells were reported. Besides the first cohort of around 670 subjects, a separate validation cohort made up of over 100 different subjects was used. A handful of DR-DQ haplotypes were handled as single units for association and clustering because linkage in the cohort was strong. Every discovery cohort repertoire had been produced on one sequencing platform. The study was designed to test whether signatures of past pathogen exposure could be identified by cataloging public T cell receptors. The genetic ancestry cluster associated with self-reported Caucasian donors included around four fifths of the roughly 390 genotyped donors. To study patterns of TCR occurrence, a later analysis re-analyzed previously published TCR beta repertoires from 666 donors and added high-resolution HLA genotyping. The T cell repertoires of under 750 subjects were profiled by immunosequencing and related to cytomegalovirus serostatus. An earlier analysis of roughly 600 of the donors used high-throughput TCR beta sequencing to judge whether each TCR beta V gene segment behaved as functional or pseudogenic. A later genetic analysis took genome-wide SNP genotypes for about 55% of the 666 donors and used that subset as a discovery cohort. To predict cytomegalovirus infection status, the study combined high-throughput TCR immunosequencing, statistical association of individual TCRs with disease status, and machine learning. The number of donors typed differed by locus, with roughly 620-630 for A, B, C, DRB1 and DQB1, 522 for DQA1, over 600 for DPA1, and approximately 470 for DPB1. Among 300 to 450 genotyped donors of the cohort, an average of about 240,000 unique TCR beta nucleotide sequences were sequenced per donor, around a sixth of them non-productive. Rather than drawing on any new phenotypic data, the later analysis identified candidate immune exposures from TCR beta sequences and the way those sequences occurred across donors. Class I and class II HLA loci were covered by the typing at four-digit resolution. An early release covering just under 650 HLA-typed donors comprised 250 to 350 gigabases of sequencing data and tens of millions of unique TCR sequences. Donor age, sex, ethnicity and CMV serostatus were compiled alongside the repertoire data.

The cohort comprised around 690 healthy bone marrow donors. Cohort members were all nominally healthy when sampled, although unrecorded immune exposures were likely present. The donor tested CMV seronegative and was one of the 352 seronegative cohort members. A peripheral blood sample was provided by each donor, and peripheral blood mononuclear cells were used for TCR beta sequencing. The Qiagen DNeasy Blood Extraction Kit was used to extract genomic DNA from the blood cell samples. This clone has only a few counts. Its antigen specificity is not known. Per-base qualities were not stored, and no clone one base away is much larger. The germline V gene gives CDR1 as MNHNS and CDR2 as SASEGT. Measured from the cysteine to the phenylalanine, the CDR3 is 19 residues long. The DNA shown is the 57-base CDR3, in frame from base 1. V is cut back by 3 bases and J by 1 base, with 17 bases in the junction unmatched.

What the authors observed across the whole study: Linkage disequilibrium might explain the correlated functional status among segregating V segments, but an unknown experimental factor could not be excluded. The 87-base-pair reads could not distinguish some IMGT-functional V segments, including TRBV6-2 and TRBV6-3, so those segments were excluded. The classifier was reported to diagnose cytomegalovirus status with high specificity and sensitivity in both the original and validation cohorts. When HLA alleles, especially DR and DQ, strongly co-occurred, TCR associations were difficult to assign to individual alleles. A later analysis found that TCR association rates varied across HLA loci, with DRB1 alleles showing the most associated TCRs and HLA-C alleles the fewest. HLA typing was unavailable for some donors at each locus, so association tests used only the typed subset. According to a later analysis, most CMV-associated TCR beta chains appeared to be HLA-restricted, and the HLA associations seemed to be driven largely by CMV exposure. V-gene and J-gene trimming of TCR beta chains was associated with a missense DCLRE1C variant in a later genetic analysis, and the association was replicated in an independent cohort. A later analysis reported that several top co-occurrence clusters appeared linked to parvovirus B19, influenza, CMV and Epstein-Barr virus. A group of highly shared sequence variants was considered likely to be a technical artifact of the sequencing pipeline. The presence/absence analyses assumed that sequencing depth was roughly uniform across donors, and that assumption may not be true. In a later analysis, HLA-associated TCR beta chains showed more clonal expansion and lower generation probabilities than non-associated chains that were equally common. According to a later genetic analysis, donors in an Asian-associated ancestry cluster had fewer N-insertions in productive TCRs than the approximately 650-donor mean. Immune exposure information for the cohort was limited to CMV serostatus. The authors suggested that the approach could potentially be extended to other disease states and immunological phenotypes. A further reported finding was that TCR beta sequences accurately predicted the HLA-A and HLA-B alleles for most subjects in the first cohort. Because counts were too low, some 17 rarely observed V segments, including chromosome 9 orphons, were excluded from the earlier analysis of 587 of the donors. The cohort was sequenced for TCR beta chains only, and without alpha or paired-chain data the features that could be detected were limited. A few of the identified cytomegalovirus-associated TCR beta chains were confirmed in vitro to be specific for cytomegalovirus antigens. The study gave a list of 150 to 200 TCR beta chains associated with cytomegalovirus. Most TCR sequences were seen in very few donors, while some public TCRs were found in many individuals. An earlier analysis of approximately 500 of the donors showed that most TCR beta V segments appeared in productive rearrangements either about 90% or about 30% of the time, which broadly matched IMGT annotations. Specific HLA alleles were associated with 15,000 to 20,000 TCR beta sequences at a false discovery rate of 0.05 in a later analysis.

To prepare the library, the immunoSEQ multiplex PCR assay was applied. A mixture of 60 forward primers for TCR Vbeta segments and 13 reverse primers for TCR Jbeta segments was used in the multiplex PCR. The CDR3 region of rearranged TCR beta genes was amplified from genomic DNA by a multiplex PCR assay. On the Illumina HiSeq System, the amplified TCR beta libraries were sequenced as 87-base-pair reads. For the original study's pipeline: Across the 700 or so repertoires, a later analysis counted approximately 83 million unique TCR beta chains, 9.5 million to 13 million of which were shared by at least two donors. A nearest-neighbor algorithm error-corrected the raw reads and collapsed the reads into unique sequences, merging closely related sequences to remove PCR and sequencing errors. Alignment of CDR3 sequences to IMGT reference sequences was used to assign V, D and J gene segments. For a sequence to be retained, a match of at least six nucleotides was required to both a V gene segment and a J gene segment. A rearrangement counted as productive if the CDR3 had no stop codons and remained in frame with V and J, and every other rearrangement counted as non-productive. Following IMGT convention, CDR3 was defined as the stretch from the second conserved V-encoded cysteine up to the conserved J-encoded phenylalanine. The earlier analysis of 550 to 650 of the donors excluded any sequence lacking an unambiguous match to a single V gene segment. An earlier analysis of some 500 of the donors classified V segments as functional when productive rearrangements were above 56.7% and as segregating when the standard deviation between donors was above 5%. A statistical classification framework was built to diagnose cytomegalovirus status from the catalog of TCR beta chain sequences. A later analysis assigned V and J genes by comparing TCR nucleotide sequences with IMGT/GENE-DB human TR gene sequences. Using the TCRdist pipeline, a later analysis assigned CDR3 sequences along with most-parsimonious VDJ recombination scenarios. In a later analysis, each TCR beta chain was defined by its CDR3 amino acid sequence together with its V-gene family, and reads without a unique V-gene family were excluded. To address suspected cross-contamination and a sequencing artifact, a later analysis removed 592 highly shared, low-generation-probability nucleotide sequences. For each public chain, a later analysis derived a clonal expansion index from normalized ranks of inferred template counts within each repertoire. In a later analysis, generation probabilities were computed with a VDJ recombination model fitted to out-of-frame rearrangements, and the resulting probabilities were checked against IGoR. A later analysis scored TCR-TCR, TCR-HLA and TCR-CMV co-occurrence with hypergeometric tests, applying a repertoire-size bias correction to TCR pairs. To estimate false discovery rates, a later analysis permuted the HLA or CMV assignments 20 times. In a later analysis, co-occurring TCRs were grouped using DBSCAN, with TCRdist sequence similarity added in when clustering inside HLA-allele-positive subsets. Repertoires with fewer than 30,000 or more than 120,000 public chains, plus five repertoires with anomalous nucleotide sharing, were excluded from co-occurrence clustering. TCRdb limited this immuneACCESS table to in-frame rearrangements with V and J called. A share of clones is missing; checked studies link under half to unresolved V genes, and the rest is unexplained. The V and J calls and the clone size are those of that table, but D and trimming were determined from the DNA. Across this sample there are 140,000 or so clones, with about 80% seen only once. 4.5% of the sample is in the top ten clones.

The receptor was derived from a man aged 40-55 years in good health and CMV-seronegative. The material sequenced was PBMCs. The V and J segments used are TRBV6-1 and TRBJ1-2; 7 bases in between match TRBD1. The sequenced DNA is TGTGCCAGCAGTGAGTACCCGGGACAGAACCTTTTCCTTAACTATGGCTACACCTTC. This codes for CASSEYPGQNLFLNYGYTF.